The entry that follows covers one T cell receptor beta chain sequence. Antigen specificity is unknown. The assay was immunoSEQ multiplex PCR, and TCRdb's table has in-frame clones only and misses some. The sample lists some 140,000 clones, about 86% occurring once. It was the approximately 130-subject validation cohort, separate from the roughly 700-subject first cohort, to which the donors belonged. These data originate in a study of cytomegalovirus exposure and HLA in healthy donors. The overall study: The roughly 130 validation repertoires used the same platform as the approximately 700 first-cohort repertoires (as reported by a later analysis). General observations from the study: With high specificity and sensitivity, the classifier reportedly diagnosed cytomegalovirus status.

The sample comprised PBMCs. The TCR was taken from a man between 18 and 29 years old in good health and CMV-seropositive.

The CDR3 sequence is CASRDGTGSGYGYTF. The CDR3 DNA follows: TGTGCCAGCAGGGACGGGACAGGGTCGGGGTATGGCTACACCTTC. The chain combines TRBV6-5 with TRBJ1-2; TRBD1 agrees at 9 bases. Trimming at V came to 6 bases and at J to 5 bases, leaving 10 bases not matched to a gene. The CDR3 consists of 15 residues. Germline V gene sequence: CDR1 MNHEY, CDR2 SVGAGI.